These 28 T cell receptor beta chains were all obtained from the same sample, sequenced in a study of blood T cell repertoires in COVID-19 (dated by TCRdb to between 2020 and 2021). The library came from the immunoSEQ multiplex PCR assay. The table was pulled from immuneACCESS by TCRdb, which kept in-frame rearrangements only. Such tables lose some clones; where checked, under half of the loss comes from unresolved V genes, and the rest has no known cause. Present in this sample are approximately 320,000 clones, 85% to 90% of which were seen just once. 11% of the sample is held by the ten biggest clonotypes. Sequenced input: peripheral blood. The receptors derive from a woman aged 25 to 39 with COVID-19, enrolled during active disease.

The gene calls are TRBV6-5 and TRBJ2-3; the match to TRBD2 covers 8 bases. Germline CDR1 reads MNHEY; CDR2 reads SVGAGI. Germline trimming cut 8 bases from V and 3 bases from J; bases unmatched to any gene: 7. The CDR3 loop spans 14 amino acids. CDR3 region: CASARGESTDTQYF. Here the CDR3 DNA reads TGTGCCAGCGCGCGGGGGGAGAGTACAGATACGCAGTATTTT.

The chain is built from TRBV15 and TRBJ2-7, with 8 bases identical to TRBD1. From germline, CDR1 is LNHNV and CDR2 YYDKDF (reference sequence). This CDR3 comprises 17 residues. V shed 4 bases and J 7 bases; nucleotides not matched to a gene: 18. The CDR3 DNA is TGTGCCACCAGCACGACTTTTTTCGGGACAGGTCCCTGGGAGCAGTACTTC. Its protein is CATSTTFFGTGPWEQYF.

This clone showed up just once. The V call is TRBV25-1, the J call TRBJ1-6, with D hard to call. V was clipped by 8 bases and J by 10 bases, with 15 bases between them. Germline V gene lookup returns CDR1 MGHDK and CDR2 SYGVNS. The CDR3 extends over 13 amino acids. CDR3 sequence reads: CASSPEHISPLHF. CDR3 coding DNA: TGTGCCAGCTCCCCTGAACATATCTCACCCCTCCACTTT.

V gene TRBV7-9 combines with J gene TRBJ1-2; possibly TRBD1 for D (5 bases). The CDR3 is 14 residues long. Trimming pared 1 base from V and 4 bases from J, leaving 10 bases between. The V gene's germline CDR1 is SEHNR and CDR2 FQNEAQ (reference sequence). Here the CDR3 reads CASSLGEGPYGYTF. Written as DNA, the CDR3 is TGTGCCAGCAGCTTAGGGGAGGGACCCTATGGCTACACCTTC.

J is TRBJ1-2 and V is TRBV5-1, with D hard to call. Trimming left V 0 bases short and J 6 bases short, with 12 bases between. Germline loops: CDR1 SGHRS, CDR2 YFSETQ. This CDR3 spans 14 amino acids. The CDR3, as DNA: TGCGCCAGCAGCTTGGGTTCCGGGGAGGATGGCTACACCTTC. Residues: CASSLGSGEDGYTF. Combining the CDR3 with reference TRBV5-1 and TRBJ1-2 gives the whole variable domain KAGVTQTPRYLIKTRGQQVTLSCSPISGHRSVSWYQQTPGQGLQFLFEYFSETQRNKGNFPGRFSGRQFSNSRSEMNVSTLELGDSALYLCASSLGSGEDGYTFGSGTRLTVV.

The gene calls are TRBV4-1 and TRBJ1-5; D gene uncertain. Germline assignment: CDR1 MGHRA and CDR2 YSYEKL. Trimming stripped 1 base from V and 7 bases from J, with 8 bases between. The CDR3 is 13 amino acids. This chain's CDR3 is CASSQGPEQPQHF. CDR3 bases: TGCGCCAGCAGCCAAGGGCCGGAGCAGCCCCAGCATTTT.

The rearrangement uses TRBV2 and TRBJ1-1, with a tentative D call TRBD1 (6 bases). CDR1 and CDR2 (germline): SNHLY, FYNNEI. This CDR3 region has 13 residues. The V end lost 5 bases, the J end lost 5 bases, and 12 bases lay between the germline ends. This CDR3 is CASSPEGGTEAFF. The CDR3 DNA follows: TGTGCCAGCAGTCCCGAGGGGGGGACTGAAGCTTTCTTT.

This clone was observed a single time. The conserved closing phenylalanine or tryptophan is absent in this CDR3, likely reflecting a read error. The DNA is left out, because the CDR3 cannot be placed on it with certainty; the CDR3 is given as TCRdb lists it. The chain combines TRBV21-1 with TRBJ2-7; TRBD1, the D gene given by the table, was not confirmed from the DNA. TRBV21-1 counts as a pseudogene. The CDR3 is made up of 9 amino acids, end residues included. CDR3 residues: CASSKATSS.

V is TRBV30 and J is TRBJ1-6, with unresolved D. Germline V gene data show CDR1 as GTSNPN and CDR2 as SVGIG (reference sequence). V lost 3 bases and J 5 bases, leaving 11 bases between the germline ends. CDR3 length: 14 residues. CDR3 protein: CAWSREPNNSPLHF. The CDR3, as DNA: TGTGCCTGGAGCCGGGAGCCGAATAATTCACCCCTCCACTTT. Supplemented by reference TRBV30 and TRBJ1-6, the full variable domain reads SQTIHQWPATLVQPVGSPLSLECTVEGTSNPNLYWYRQAAGRGLQLLFYSVGIGQISSEVPQNLSASRPQDRQFILSSKKLLLSDSGFYLCAWSREPNNSPLHFGNGTRLTVT.

V gene TRBV5-1 combines with J gene TRBJ1-2; D gene uncertain. The germline V gene encodes CDR1 SGHRS and CDR2 YFSETQ. Trimming stripped 5 bases from V and 5 bases from J, with 7 bases between. The CDR3 has 11 residues. The CDR3 is CASRGGYGYTF. Here the CDR3 DNA reads TGCGCCAGCAGGGGAGGATATGGCTACACCTTC.

The rearrangement links TRBV28 to TRBJ2-7; D ambiguous. Trimming took off 6 bases at V and 4 bases at J, with 10 bases between the two ends. CDR1 is MDHEN, CDR2 SYDVKM, per germline. The CDR3 has 12 residues. CDR3 coding DNA: TGTGCCAGCAGCCTCCTAGTTTACGAGCAGTACTTC. Amino acids: CASSLLVYEQYF. Full variable domain (remainder filled in from reference TRBV28 and TRBJ2-7): DVKVTQSSRYLVKRTGEKVFLECVQDMDHENMFWYRQDPGLGLRLIYFSYDVKMKEKGDIPEGYSVSREKKERFSLILESASTNQTSMYLCASSLLVYEQYFGPGTRLTVT.

CDR3 sequence (DNA): TGTGCCACCAGCAGAGTCAGGAACACTGAAGCTTTCTTT. Translated: CATSRVRNTEAFF. The chain combines TRBV15 with TRBJ1-1; D remains ambiguous. This CDR3 contains 13 residues. Germline assignment: CDR1 LNHNV and CDR2 YYDKDF (reference sequence). V lost 1 base, J lost 1 base, and 4 bases lay in between. The full variable domain, in which reference TRBV15 and TRBJ1-1 provide the parts outside the CDR3, is DAMVIQNPRYQVTQFGKPVTLSCSQTLNHNVMYWYQQKSSQAPKLLFHYYDKDFNNEADTPDNFQSRRPNTSFCFLDIRSPGLGDTAMYLCATSRVRNTEAFFGQGTRLTVV.

The table lists this clone with a few counts. The chain joins TRBV29-1 to TRBJ2-7, with TRBD2 as a possible D gene (6 bases). V was pared by 7 bases and J by 7 bases, with 14 bases between. CDR3 length equals 11 residues. CDR1 and CDR2 (germline): SQVTM, ANQGSEA. The DNA of the CDR3 is TGCAGCGCCCCAGTGGGGGGAGAGCAGTACTTC. Protein: CSAPVGGEQYF.

This clone came up a few times. The chain has TRBV7-9 and TRBJ2-2; D remains ambiguous. The V end was cut by 8 bases, the J end by 0 bases, with 10 bases between. The V gene's germline CDR1 is SEHNR and CDR2 FQNEAQ (reference sequence). This CDR3 comprises 14 residues. The CDR3: CASVAQPNTGELFF. The CDR3 DNA follows: TGTGCCAGCGTTGCACAGCCGAACACCGGGGAGCTGTTTTTT.

This chain joins TRBV5-6 and TRBJ2-1, with a possible D match to TRBD1 (5 bases). The CDR3 consists of 15 residues. The V gene lost 4 bases and the J gene lost 0 bases, with 11 bases spanning the gap. Germline-derived CDR1 and CDR2 are SGHDT and YYEEEE. The CDR3 region is CASSQGLYSYNEQFF. In nucleotides, the CDR3 is TGTGCCAGCAGCCAGGGTTTGTACTCCTACAATGAGCAGTTCTTC.

CDR3 nucleotide sequence: TGTGCCAGCAGTTTTGGCAGGGCCTACGAGCAGTACTTC. It is translated as CASSFGRAYEQYF. This sequence joins TRBV27 and TRBJ2-7; TRBD1 might be the D (5 bases). CDR3 length: 13 amino acids. Germline-derived CDR1 and CDR2 are MNHEY and SMNVEV (reference sequence). With 3 bases removed from V and 2 bases from J, the gap between germline ends came to 8 bases.

This chain's CDR3 is CASSWGQGEGYGYTF. DNA of the CDR3: TGTGCCAGCAGCTGGGGACAGGGAGAGGGCTATGGCTACACCTTC. The chain has TRBV7-2 and TRBJ1-2; 9 positions agree with TRBD1. Per the germline V gene, CDR1 is SGHTA and CDR2 is FQGNSA. The V and J ends lost 4 bases and 4 bases, in that order; junction bases with no gene match: 7. This CDR3 comprises 15 residues.

V and J are TRBV2 and TRBJ2-1; D gene unclear. Germline-derived CDR1 and CDR2 are SNHLY and FYNNEI. Trimming took 5 bases from V and 7 from J, leaving 6 bases between them. This CDR3 has 11 residues. CDR3 nucleotide sequence: TGTGCCAGCAGTCCTACTAATGAGCAGTTCTTC. Translating gives CASSPTNEQFF. Full variable domain (remainder filled in from reference TRBV2 and TRBJ2-1): EPEVTQTPSHQVTQMGQEVILRCVPISNHLYFYWYRQILGQKVEFLVSFYNNEISEKSEIFDDQFSVERPDGSNFTLKIRSTKLEDSAMYFCASSPTNEQFFGPGTRLTVL.

V usage is TRBV6-6 and J usage is TRBJ2-7; 11 positions agree with TRBD2. CDR3 size: 16 residues. V lost 5 bases to trimming and J lost 0 bases; unmatched junction nucleotides: 6. Germline CDR1 and CDR2: MNHNY and SVGAGI (reference sequence). Written as DNA, the CDR3 is TGTGCCAGCAGTCGACTAGCGGGGTTTACCTCCTACGAGCAGTACTTC. Translated, it gives CASSRLAGFTSYEQYF.

As DNA, the CDR3 is TGTGCCAGCACGGAGGGACGCTCCCAAGGCTACACCTTC. Its protein is CASTEGRSQGYTF. The chain recombines TRBV6-5 with TRBJ1-2; the D gene is possibly TRBD1 (5 bases). The germline V gene encodes CDR1 MNHEY and CDR2 SVGAGI. This CDR3 is 13 amino acids long. V dropped 7 bases and J dropped 8 bases, with 17 bases sitting between them.

This chain connects TRBV28 to TRBJ1-3, with D unclear. This CDR3 spans 15 amino acids. Germline V gene lookup returns CDR1 MDHEN and CDR2 SYDVKM. V dropped 6 bases and J dropped 4 bases, with 16 bases sitting between them. CDR3 DNA: TGTGCCAGCAGCCCACTCGGGAACTGGGGAAACACCATATATTTT. Its translation is CASSPLGNWGNTIYF.

The chain joins TRBV4-2 to TRBJ1-4, with D perhaps matching TRBD1 (6 bases). With 8 bases removed from V and 4 bases from J, the gap between germline ends came to 14 bases. Germline assignment: CDR1 LGHNA and CDR2 YNFKEQ. This CDR3 spans 14 amino acids. For the CDR3, the DNA is TGTGCCAGCGGAAAACAGGGCCTTAATGAAAAACTGTTTTTT. Its translation is CASGKQGLNEKLFF.

This chain connects TRBV6-2 or TRBV6-3 to TRBJ1-6; no definite D call. This CDR3 comprises 17 residues. V was clipped by 6 bases and J by 7 bases, with 22 bases between them. Per the germline V gene, CDR1 is MNHEY and CDR2 is SVGEGT. The CDR3 loop is CASSPFPGLWRNSPLHF. The CDR3 nucleotides read TGTGCCAGCAGCCCTTTTCCCGGACTATGGAGGAATTCACCCCTCCACTTT.

This chain connects TRBV6-1 to TRBJ1-6; D may be TRBD1 (5 bases). The germline V gene encodes CDR1 MNHNS and CDR2 SASEGT. Trimming pared 0 bases from V and 7 bases from J, leaving 10 bases between. This CDR3 spans 15 amino acids. CDR3 sequence: CASSEAPGPNSPLHF. As DNA, the CDR3 is TGTGCCAGCAGTGAAGCCCCAGGGCCAAATTCACCCCTCCACTTT.

A note on this clone: The same CDR3 arises from other DNA sequences in this sample as well. J is TRBJ1-3 and V is TRBV19, with D uncertain. The ends were cut back, 6 bases at V and 0 bases at J, with 12 bases in the middle. This CDR3 has 15 residues. In germline, CDR1 is LNHDA, CDR2 SQIVND (reference sequence). The CDR3 region is CASSRGDNSGNTIYF. DNA of the CDR3: TGTGCCAGTAGCCGGGGAGATAACTCTGGAAACACCATATATTTT. Together with reference TRBV19 and TRBJ1-3, the CDR3 gives the full variable domain: DGGITQSPKYLFRKEGQNVTLSCEQNLNHDAMYWYRQDPGQGLRLIYYSQIVNDFQKGDIAEGYSVSREKKESFPLTVTSAQKNPTAFYLCASSRGDNSGNTIYFGEGSWLTVV.

The sample holds one count of this clone. The J gene is TRBJ1-2, the V gene TRBV5-6; 7 positions match TRBD1. The CDR3 runs to 16 residues. V was pared by 4 bases and J by 5 bases, with 14 bases of the junction left unmatched. Germline V gene sequence: CDR1 SGHDT, CDR2 YYEEEE. Here the CDR3 DNA reads TGTGCCAGCAGCCCCCACAGGGGCGCAGCGTATTATGGCTACACCTTC. This sequence encodes CASSPHRGAAYYGYTF.

V and J are TRBV19 and TRBJ1-2; 9 bases map to TRBD1. The CDR3 runs to 15 residues. Trimming cost V 7 bases and J 1 base; bases outside gene matches: 7. Germline V gene lookup returns CDR1 LNHDA and CDR2 SQIVND (reference sequence). The CDR3 loop reads CASTLDRGHNYGYTF. The CDR3 DNA is TGTGCCAGTACTTTGGACAGGGGCCATAACTATGGCTACACCTTC.

The rearrangement links TRBV6-5 to TRBJ1-2; no firm D call. The CDR3 is 13 residues long. Germline V gene sequence: CDR1 MNHEY, CDR2 SVGAGI. V lost 6 bases to trimming and J lost 5 bases, with 13 bases between them. Here the CDR3 reads CASSPASGYGYTF. In nucleotides, the CDR3 is TGTGCCAGCAGCCCCGCCAGCGGTTATGGCTACACCTTC.